This T cell receptor beta chain was recovered during a study of T cell responses to AZD1222 COVID-19 vaccine. The V end lost 6 bases, the J end lost 0 bases, and 7 bases lay between the germline ends. This CDR3 has 13 amino acids. Germline values: CDR1 MNHEY, CDR2 SVGAGI. Sequenced by immunoSEQ multiplex PCR; TCRdb stores in-frame clones only, minus some. The sample has tens of thousands of clones, roughly 90% seen once. The J gene is TRBJ2-3, the V gene TRBV6-5; D unresolved. Sequencing used peripheral blood, obtained on day 0 of AZD1222 vaccination. The receptor comes from an adult in good health. The chain's CDR3 is CASRDPSTDTQYF. The CDR3 DNA follows: TGTGCCAGCAGGGACCCCAGCACAGATACGCAGTATTTT.